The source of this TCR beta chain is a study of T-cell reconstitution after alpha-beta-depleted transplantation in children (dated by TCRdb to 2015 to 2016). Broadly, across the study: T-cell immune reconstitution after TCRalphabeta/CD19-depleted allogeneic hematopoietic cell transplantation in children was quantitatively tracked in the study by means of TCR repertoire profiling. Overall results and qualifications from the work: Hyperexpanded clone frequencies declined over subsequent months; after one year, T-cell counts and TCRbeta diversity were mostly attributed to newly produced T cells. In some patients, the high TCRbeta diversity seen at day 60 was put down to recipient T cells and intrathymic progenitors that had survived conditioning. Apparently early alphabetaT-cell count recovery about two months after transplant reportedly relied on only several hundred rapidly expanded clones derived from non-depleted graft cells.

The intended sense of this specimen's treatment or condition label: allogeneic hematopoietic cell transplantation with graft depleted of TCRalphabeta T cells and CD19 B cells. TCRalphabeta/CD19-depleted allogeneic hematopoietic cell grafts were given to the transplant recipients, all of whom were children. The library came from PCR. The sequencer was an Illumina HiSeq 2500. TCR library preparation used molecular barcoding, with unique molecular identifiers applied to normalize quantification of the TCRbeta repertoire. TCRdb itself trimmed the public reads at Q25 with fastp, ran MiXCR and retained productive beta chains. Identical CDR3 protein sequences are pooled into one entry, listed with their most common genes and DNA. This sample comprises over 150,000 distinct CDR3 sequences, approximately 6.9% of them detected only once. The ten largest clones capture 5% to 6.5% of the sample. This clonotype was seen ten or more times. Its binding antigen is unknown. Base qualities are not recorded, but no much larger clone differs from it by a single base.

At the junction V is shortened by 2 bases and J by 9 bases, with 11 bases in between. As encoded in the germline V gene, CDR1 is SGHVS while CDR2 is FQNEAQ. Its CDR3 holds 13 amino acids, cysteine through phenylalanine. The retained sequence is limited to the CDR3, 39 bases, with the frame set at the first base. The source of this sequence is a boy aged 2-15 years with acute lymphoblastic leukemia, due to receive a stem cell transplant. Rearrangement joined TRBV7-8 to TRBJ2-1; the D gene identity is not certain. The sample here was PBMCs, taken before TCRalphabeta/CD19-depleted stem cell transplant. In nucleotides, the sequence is TGTGCCAGCAGCTTAAAAGATTCGGGTGAGCAGTTCTTC. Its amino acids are CASSLKDSGEQFF.